These T cell receptor beta chains were read from a single sample in a study of CD8+CD57+ T cells in acquired aplastic anemia. TCRdb reprocessed the reads via MiXCR and lists one record per CDR3 protein. Counted here are over 40,000 distinct CDR3 sequences, 60% to 80% occurring once; the ten biggest clones make up 59%. Input material: sorted CD4+, CD8+, or CD8+CD57+ T cells (not recorded which) from PBMCs. All receptors come from a human donor with aplastic anemia. CDR3s include the opening cysteine and the closing phenylalanine or tryptophan. A D gene is named only where the DNA matches it firmly. A row's size may be missing; if present it is once, few, many or a size class.

abundance	v_gene	d_gene	j_gene	CDR3nt	CDR3aa
NA	TRBV20-1	NA	TRBJ1-2	TGCAGTGCTAGTGACAGGACTACTGGAAACACCTTC	CSASDRTTGNTF
NA	TRBV19	NA	TRBJ1-6	TGTGCCAGTAGAGGGGGGCTCAGTTCACCCCTCCACTTT	CASRGGLSSPLHF
NA	TRBV29-1	NA	TRBJ1-2	TGCAGCGTTGAGGGACGAAGGGGCTACACCTTC	CSVEGRRGYTF
NA	TRBV11-1	NA	TRBJ1-3	TGTGCCAGCAGCCCCCCCGGGCCTAACTCACTTTCTGGGAACACCATATATTTT	CASSPPGPNSLSGNTIYF
NA	TRBV9	TRBD1	TRBJ1-2	TGTGCCAGCAGCCCAAGGACAGGGGGCTATGGCTACACCTTC	CASSPRTGGYGYTF
NA	TRBV10-3	NA	TRBJ1-5	TGTGCCATCAGTGTTGGGCAGGGTTCTGGCAATCAGCCCCAGCATTTT	CAISVGQGSGNQPQHF
NA	TRBV29-1	NA	TRBJ2-3	TGCAGCGTTGACAGGCTAGGCGGCACAGATACGCAGTATTTT	CSVDRLGGTDTQYF
NA	TRBV19	NA	TRBJ2-2	TGTGCCAGTACTTTACAGAACACCGGGGAGCTGTTTTTT	CASTLQNTGELFF
once	TRBV11-1	NA	TRBJ2-1	TGTGCCAGCAGCCTAGCCACCAAGGGGAACTCCTACAATGAGCAGTTCTTC	CASSLATKGNSYNEQFF
NA	TRBV20-1	NA	TRBJ1-1	TGCAGTGCCCGAACAGGGCTTGGGAACACTGAAGCTTTCTTT	CSARTGLGNTEAFF
NA	TRBV7-2	TRBD1	TRBJ2-7	TGTGCCAGCAGCTACAGGGGGCAAAGCTACGAGCAGTACTTC	CASSYRGQSYEQYF
NA	TRBV10-3	NA	TRBJ1-1	TGTGCCATCAGTCTACAGCTGAACACTGAAGCTTTCTTT	CAISLQLNTEAFF
NA	TRBV6-5	NA	TRBJ1-2	TGTGCCAGCAGTTACTCGAACACGGGGCAATATGGCTACACCTTC	CASSYSNTGQYGYTF
NA	TRBV20-1	NA	TRBJ1-5	TGCAGTGTCACACGGCGGAGCAATCAGCCCCAGCATTTT	CSVTRRSNQPQHF
once	TRBV7-2	NA	TRBJ1-4	TGTGCCAGCAGCTTATTGACGGGAAAACTGTTTTTT	CASSLLTGKLFF
NA	TRBV7-3	NA	TRBJ2-1	TGTGCCAGCAGCTCGACAGGAAATGAGCAGTTCTTC	CASSSTGNEQFF
NA	TRBV10-3	NA	TRBJ2-7	TGTGCCATCAGTGGAGAGGCAGGATCAACCTACGAGCAGTACTTC	CAISGEAGSTYEQYF
once	TRBV7-2	NA	TRBJ2-7	TGTGCCAGCAGCTTGGGACCGCTCTACGAGCAGTACTTC	CASSLGPLYEQYF
many	TRBV6-2/TRBV6-3	NA	TRBJ2-7	TGTGCCAGCAGTTACTCTACGGAGGCCTCCTACGAGCAGTACTTC	CASSYSTEASYEQYF
NA	TRBV29-1	NA	TRBJ2-5	TGCAGCGTTGAAGAAGGGACCCAGTACTTC	CSVEEGTQYF
many	TRBV7-3	TRBD1	TRBJ2-1	TGTGCCAGCAGCTTAGGGGGACAGTACAATGAGCAGTTCTTC	CASSLGGQYNEQFF
NA	TRBV15	NA	TRBJ2-1	TGTGCCACCAGCAGAGATCGGGGAATAACAGGAAGTGAGCAGTTCTTC	CATSRDRGITGSEQFF
NA	TRBV2	NA	TRBJ1-5	TGTGCCAGCAGGAGGACCGCAGATCAGCCCCAGCATTTT	CASRRTADQPQHF
NA	TRBV20-1	NA	TRBJ1-5	TGCAGTACCACAGGTAGCAATCAGCCCCAGCATTTT	CSTTGSNQPQHF
NA	TRBV5-1	NA	TRBJ2-2	TGCGCCAGCAGCCCGCAAGGGGACACCGGGGAGCTGTTTTTT	CASSPQGDTGELFF
many	TRBV10-1	NA	TRBJ2-7	TGCGCCAGCCGATCGGGGGACGAGCAGTACTTC	CASRSGDEQYF
NA	TRBV24-1	NA	TRBJ1-2	TGTGCCACCAGTTCAGGTGCCTTCTTTGGCTACACCTTC	CATSSGAFFGYTF
many	TRBV9	NA	TRBJ2-1	TGTGCCAGCTCCGGCAGCTACAATGAGCAGTTCTTC	CASSGSYNEQFF
NA	TRBV7-2	NA	TRBJ1-2	TGTGCCAGCAGCTTAGCGTCGACCGGTGGCTACACCTTC	CASSLASTGGYTF
NA	TRBV2	TRBD1	TRBJ2-7	TGTGCCAGTACCACGGGACAGTTCGACGAGCAGTACTTC	CASTTGQFDEQYF
many	TRBV5-6	NA	TRBJ1-2	TGTGCCAGCAAGGGGGTCTATGGCTACACCTTC	CASKGVYGYTF
NA	TRBV4-3	NA	TRBJ2-7	TGCGCCAGCAGCCAAGACACCAGTTACGAGCAGTACTTC	CASSQDTSYEQYF
NA	TRBV3-1	TRBD1	TRBJ1-5	TGTGCCAGCAGCCAAGGGACAGGGTCAGGGCAGCCCCAGCATTTT	CASSQGTGSGQPQHF
NA	TRBV20-1	TRBD1	TRBJ1-1	TGCAGTGCTAGAGTGGGGACAGGGGGGTACGGCACTGAAGCTTTCTTT	CSARVGTGGYGTEAFF
few	TRBV7-9	NA	TRBJ2-7	TGTGCCAGCAGCCCCGCCAACTACGAGCAGTACTTC	CASSPANYEQYF
NA	TRBV19	NA	TRBJ2-1	TGTGCCAGTAGTCCGCGGGACGGTTTCTACAATGAGCAGTTCTTC	CASSPRDGFYNEQFF
once	TRBV27	NA	TRBJ2-7	TGTGCCAGCAGTTTAGGGCGGGACGGCCCCTACGAGCAGTACTTC	CASSLGRDGPYEQYF
NA	TRBV15	NA	TRBJ1-4	TGTGCCACCAGCAGCTTTGGACGAAATGAAAAACTGTTTTTT	CATSSFGRNEKLFF
NA	TRBV10-2	TRBD1	TRBJ1-6	TGCGCCAGCAGTGAGTCGTCACAGGGGAGTTCACCCCTCCACTTT	CASSESSQGSSPLHF
NA	TRBV2	NA	TRBJ1-5	TGTGCCAGCAGAGGGAATTCACAGCCGGGTCAGCCCCAGCATTTT	CASRGNSQPGQPQHF